In this sample, the clone carrying this TCR beta chain turned up many times. Its antigen is unidentified. The data stem from a study of early T cells in non-severe SARS-CoV-2 infection. Study in general: The chains were unpaired, and the sequenced material was bulk RNA from unsorted whole blood.

Study-level findings and limits: VDJdb-based annotation leaned toward anti-spike CD8 responses and missed private and CD4 specificities.

Individual cDNA molecules carried attached unique molecular identifiers. TCRdb redid the calling of the 5' RACE reads with MiXCR, one entry per CDR3 protein. The sample consists of approximately 73,000 distinct CDR3 sequences, approximately 10% of them appearing once. Germline assignment: CDR1 LGHNA and CDR2 YNFKEQ. V lost 1 base, J lost 4 bases, and 14 bases lay in between. The CDR3 consists of 15 residues. The J gene is TRBJ2-7, the V gene TRBV4-2; TRBD1 might be the D (6 bases). This sequence was found in an adult who was a healthcare worker with PCR-confirmed SARS-CoV-2 infection or an uninfected control (not recorded which). The specimen was whole blood. CDR3: CASSQVSGTKYEQYF. The DNA of the CDR3 is TGTGCCAGCAGCCAAGTCTCCGGGACAAAATACGAGCAGTACTTC.